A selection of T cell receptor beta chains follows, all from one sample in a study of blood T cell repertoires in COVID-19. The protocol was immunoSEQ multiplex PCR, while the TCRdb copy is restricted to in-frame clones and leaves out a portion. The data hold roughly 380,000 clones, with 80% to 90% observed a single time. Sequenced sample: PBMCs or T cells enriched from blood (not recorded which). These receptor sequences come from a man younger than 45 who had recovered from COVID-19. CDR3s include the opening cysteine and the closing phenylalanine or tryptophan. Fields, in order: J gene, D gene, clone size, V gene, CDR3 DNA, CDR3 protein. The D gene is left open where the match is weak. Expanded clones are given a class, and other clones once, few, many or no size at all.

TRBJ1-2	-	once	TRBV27	TGTGCCAGCAGTTTGGGGGGAACCGAGGGCTACACCTTC	CASSLGGTEGYTF
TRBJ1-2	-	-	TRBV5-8	TGTGCCAGCAGCTTCGGGGGGACTAACTATGGCTACACCTTC	CASSFGGTNYGYTF
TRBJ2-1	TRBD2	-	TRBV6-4	TGTGCCAGCAGCGTTAGCGGGGGGGCCTGGGATGAGCAGTTCTTC	CASSVSGGAWDEQFF
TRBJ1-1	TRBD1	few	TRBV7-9	TGTGCCAGCAGCGATGGACAGGGGACCACGAACACTGAAGCTTTCTTT	CASSDGQGTTNTEAFF
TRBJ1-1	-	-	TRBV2	TGTGCCAGCACCCCGGGAAACCAGAGGACCACTGAAGCTTTCTTT	CASTPGNQRTTEAFF
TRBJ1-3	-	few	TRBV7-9	TGTGCCAGCAGCTTGCGGAAGGGAAACACCATATATTTT	CASSLRKGNTIYF
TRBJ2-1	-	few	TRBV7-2	TGTGCCAGCAGCGCTGGGGCTTCTGGAAATGAGCAGTTCTTC	CASSAGASGNEQFF
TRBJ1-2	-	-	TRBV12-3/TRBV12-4	TGTGCCAGCAGACCCGGGGGTTACTATGGCTACACCTTC	CASRPGGYYGYTF
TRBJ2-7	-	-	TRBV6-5	TGTGCCAGCAGTACCACAGGGTCCTACGAGCAGTACTTC	CASSTTGSYEQYF
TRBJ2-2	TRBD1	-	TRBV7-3	TGTGCCAGCAGCTTAATACCGGGACAGGCCACCGGGGAGCTGTTTTTT	CASSLIPGQATGELFF
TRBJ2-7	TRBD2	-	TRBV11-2	TGTGCCAGCAGCTTAGTTGCTAGCGGGGTTTATTCCGAGCAGTACTTC	CASSLVASGVYSEQYF
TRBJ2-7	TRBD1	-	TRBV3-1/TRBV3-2	TGTGCCAGCAGCCAAGGAGGGACAGGGGGTTACGAGCAGTACTTC	CASSQGGTGGYEQYF
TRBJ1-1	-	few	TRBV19	TGTGCCAGTAGTTCAGGCTTAGAAGCTTTCTTT	CASSSGLEAFF
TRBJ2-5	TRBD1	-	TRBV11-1	TGTGCCAGCAGCCGTGGGACAGGCCAGCGTCAAGAGACCCAGTACTTC	CASSRGTGQRQETQYF
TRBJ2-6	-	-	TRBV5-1	TGCGCCAGCAGCTTGGACGGTGGTTACTCTGGGGCCAACGTCCTGACTTTC	CASSLDGGYSGANVLTF
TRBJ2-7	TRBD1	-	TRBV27	TGTGCCAGCAGTTTTTGGGTAGGGACAGGGACCTACGAGCAGTACTTC	CASSFWVGTGTYEQYF
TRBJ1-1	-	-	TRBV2	TGTGCCAGCAGCACAGGGACGCACACTGAAGCTTTCTTT	CASSTGTHTEAFF
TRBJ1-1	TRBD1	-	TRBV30	TGTGCCTGGATGGACAGGATGAACACTGAAGCTTTCTTT	CAWMDRMNTEAFF
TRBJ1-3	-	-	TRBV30	TGTGCCTGGAGTGGCGAGATAACCTTCTCTGGAAACACCATATATTTT	CAWSGEITFSGNTIYF
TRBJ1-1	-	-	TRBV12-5	TGTGCTAGTGGTTTGGTCCCTGCAGGGCCCACTGAAGCTTTCTTT	CASGLVPAGPTEAFF
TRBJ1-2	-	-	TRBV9	TGTGCCAGCAGCGTAGAAAGCGACTATGGCTACACCTTC	CASSVESDYGYTF
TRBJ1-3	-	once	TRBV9	TGTGCCAGCAGCGATAGTGGCAGGGTTATCGGAAACACCATATATTTT	CASSDSGRVIGNTIYF
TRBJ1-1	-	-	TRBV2	TGTGCCAGCAGTGAGCCCAAAGAGACAGCTACAAACACTGAAGCTTTCTTT	CASSEPKETATNTEAFF
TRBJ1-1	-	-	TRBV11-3	TGTGCCAGCAGCCTACAGGGAGGGGACACTGAAGCTTTCTTT	CASSLQGGDTEAFF
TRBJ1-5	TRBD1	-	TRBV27	TGTGCCAGCAGGCCAGCCGGACAGGGGGCGAATCAGCCCCAGCATTTT	CASRPAGQGANQPQHF
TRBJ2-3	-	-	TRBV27	TGTGCCAGCAGTGCCTCCGGGACAAAATCCCTGTATACGCAGTATTTT	CASSASGTKSLYTQYF
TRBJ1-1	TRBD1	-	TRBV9	TGTGCCAGCAGCGTAGGGACAGGGGGCCAGAACACTGAAGCTTTCTTT	CASSVGTGGQNTEAFF
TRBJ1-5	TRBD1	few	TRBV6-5	TGTGCCAGCAGTTTCAGGGGGGAGAGCAATCAGCCCCAGCATTTT	CASSFRGESNQPQHF